This entry concerns a single T cell receptor beta chain. This specimen comes from a study of PD-L1 blockade in urothelial cancer. Across the whole study: Prior exposure to chemotherapy in patients amounted to 0 to 3 regimens received.

As to time point: peripheral blood 6 weeks after treatment start. CDR3 length: 12 residues. Germline CDR1 and CDR2: SQVTM and ANQGSEA. Between the trimmed V and J ends, which lost 7 bases and 0 bases, there was a span of 9 bases. This table comes from immunoSEQ multiplex PCR, and its TCRdb copy is limited to in-frame clones, with some not included. The sample consists of about 30,000 clones, nearly 90% of them appearing once. J is TRBJ1-2 and V is TRBV29-1, with D possibly being TRBD1 (5 bases). This receptor was obtained from an elderly man with urothelial cancer. This material consisted of PBMCs, taken around atezolizumab (anti-PD-L1) treatment. CDR3 DNA: TGCAGCGATAGACAGACTAACTATGGCTACACCTTC. It is translated as CSDRQTNYGYTF. The full variable domain, completed using reference TRBV29-1 and TRBJ1-2, is SAVISQKPSRDICQRGTSLTIQCQVDSQVTMMFWYRQQPGQSLTLIATANQGSEATYESGFVIDKFPISRPNLTFSTLTVSNMSPEDSSIYLCSDRQTNYGYTFGSGTRLTVV.